This T cell receptor beta chain emerged from a study of blood T cell repertoires in COVID-19. Study-level information: Acute and convalescent COVID-19 specimens originated in the United States, Italy and Spain. Sources were T cells, B-cell-depleted T cells, or PBMCs; the material itself was cDNA or gDNA.

Authors' processing steps: From reference gene primer amplification, estimates of nucleated cell counts were derived. TCRdb's table, derived via immunoSEQ multiplex PCR, lists solely in-frame clones and lacks some. D and trimming were read from the DNA, whereas the V and J calls and clone size are those reported in that table. The sample shows under 450,000 clones, more than 65% of them seen only once. The V and J ends lost 4 bases and 6 bases respectively, with 4 bases between them. The germline CDR1 and CDR2 sequences are SQVTM and ANQGSEA. This CDR3 has 10 residues. The receptor's source is a human donor with acute or convalescent COVID-19. The donor label of this sample is uncertain. Sequences were obtained from peripheral blood. This chain uses TRBV29-1 with TRBJ1-5; D ambiguous. The CDR3 region is CSVVVQPQHF. CDR3 DNA sequence: TGCAGCGTTGTCGTTCAGCCCCAGCATTTT.